Following are 21 T cell receptor beta chains from one sample sequenced in a study of blood T cell repertoires in COVID-19. TCRdb's copy holds only in-frame clones and misses some; the assay was immunoSEQ multiplex PCR. The sample carries 150,000 to 200,000 clones, about 85% recorded once. Input material: peripheral blood. The receptors stem from a woman at least 80 years old in a cohort sampled during active or convalescent COVID-19.

The gene calls are TRBV20-1 and TRBJ2-7; D remains unclear. The CDR3 runs to 10 residues. V was pared by 3 bases and J by 5 bases, with 5 bases between. Germline CDR1 DFQATT, CDR2 SNEGSKA (reference sequence). In nucleotides, the CDR3 is TGCAGTGCTAGTGGGCACGAGCAGTACTTC. This sequence encodes CSASGHEQYF.

This chain joins TRBV27 and TRBJ1-4; TRBD1 matches 7 bases. The CDR3 sequence is 16 residues long. CDR1 and CDR2 (germline): MNHEY, SMNVEV (reference sequence). J lost 0 bases, V lost 4 bases, and 5 bases had no gene match. The CDR3 nucleotides read TGTGCCAGCAGTTGGACAGGCCTTGCAACTAATGAAAAACTGTTTTTT. Protein sequence: CASSWTGLATNEKLFF.

The chain carries TRBV28 and TRBJ2-7; the match to TRBD1 covers 8 bases. Germline CDR1 MDHEN, CDR2 SYDVKM. V lost 2 bases, J lost 1 base, and 4 bases stayed unmatched. The CDR3 length is 15 residues. The DNA of the CDR3 is TGTGCCAGCAGTTTAGTCGGACAGGGTTCCTACGAGCAGTACTTC. This translates into CASSLVGQGSYEQYF.

Only one count was recorded for this clone. This chain uses TRBV7-9 with TRBJ2-2, with TRBD1 matching 7 bases. Trimming took 5 bases from V and 1 from J; bases not matched to a gene: 7. The CDR3 contains 16 residues. Germline CDR1 reads SEHNR; CDR2 reads FQNEAQ (reference sequence). Here the CDR3 DNA reads TGTGCCAGCAGCCGACCGACAGGGATGAACACCGGGGAGCTGTTTTTT. Protein product: CASSRPTGMNTGELFF. Using reference TRBV7-9 and TRBJ2-2 for the parts outside the CDR3, the full variable domain is DTGVSQNPRHKITKRGQNVTFRCDPISEHNRLYWYRQTLGQGPEFLTYFQNEAQLEKSRLLSDRFSAERPKGSFSTLEIQRTEQGDSAMYLCASSRPTGMNTGELFFGEGSRLTVL.

The J gene is TRBJ1-5, the V gene TRBV28, with D possibly matching TRBD1 (5 bases). Trimming left V 2 bases short and J 7 bases short, with 15 bases between. The length of the CDR3 is 15 residues. From germline, CDR1 is MDHEN and CDR2 SYDVKM. The CDR3 here is CASSLGGRGSQPQHF. The CDR3 DNA reads TGTGCCAGCAGTTTAGGGGGTCGGGGGAGCCAGCCCCAGCATTTT.

In nucleotides, the CDR3 is TGCGCCAGCAGCTTGGTCAGGGGAAATTCACCCCTCCACTTT. Translated, it gives CASSLVRGNSPLHF. This chain joins TRBV5-1 and TRBJ1-6; maybe TRBD1 (6 bases). The CDR3 spans 14 residues. Germline assignment: CDR1 SGHRS and CDR2 YFSETQ. Trimming removed 0 bases from V and 7 bases from J, with 8 bases in between.

The chain employs TRBV5-1 and TRBJ1-4, with 7 nucleotides matching TRBD1. This CDR3 has 16 amino acids. Germline lookup yields CDR1 SGHRS and CDR2 YFSETQ. V was pared by 0 bases and J by 3 bases, with 5 bases of the junction left unmatched. The CDR3: CASSLDTGVSNEKLFF. CDR3 coding DNA: TGCGCCAGCAGCTTGGACACAGGGGTGTCTAATGAAAAACTGTTTTTT.

The chain joins TRBV7-9 to TRBJ1-1; D is unresolved. Per the germline V gene, CDR1 is SEHNR and CDR2 is FQNEAQ (reference sequence). This CDR3 contains 11 residues. The V gene lost 5 bases and the J gene lost 5 bases, with 6 bases spanning the gap. The CDR3 coding sequence is TGTGCCAGCAGCCACCAGACTGAAGCTTTCTTT. Its protein product is CASSHQTEAFF.

This chain links TRBV30 with TRBJ1-3; no firm D call. Trimming shortened V by 1 base and J by 2 bases, and 12 bases separated the two germline ends. Germline V gene sequence: CDR1 GTSNPN, CDR2 SVGIG (reference sequence). The CDR3 loop spans 15 amino acids. Here the CDR3 reads CAWSAGERTGNTIYF. The CDR3 region has the DNA TGTGCCTGGAGTGCGGGAGAACGAACTGGAAACACCATATATTTT.

The gene calls are TRBV3-1 (or the pseudogene TRBV3-2) and TRBJ1-1, with 10 positions matching TRBD1. Germline CDR1 reads LGHDT; CDR2 reads YNNKEL (reference sequence). The CDR3 spans 14 residues. Trimming cost V 4 bases and J 5 bases; bases outside gene matches: 4. CDR3 amino acids: CASSLRTGGTEAFF. The CDR3 DNA sequence: TGTGCCAGCAGCCTCCGGACAGGGGGGACTGAAGCTTTCTTT.

J is TRBJ2-1 and V is TRBV5-8; 7 nucleotides align to TRBD2. The CDR3 is made up of 15 amino acids. Germline CDR1 and CDR2: SGHTS and YDEGEE. Trimming cost V 1 base and J 4 bases; bases outside gene matches: 5. The CDR3 protein is CASSLSGGSYNEQFF. CDR3 nucleotide sequence: TGTGCCAGCAGCTTGTCCGGGGGGTCTTACAATGAGCAGTTCTTC.

V and J are TRBV9 and TRBJ1-1; 10 positions agree with TRBD1. Losses at the gene ends were 3 bases for V and 3 bases for J; bases not matched to a gene: 11. The CDR3 sequence is 17 residues long. In germline, CDR1 is SGDLS, CDR2 YYNGEE. The DNA for the CDR3 is TGTGCCAGCAGCGGAGACCGGGACAGGGGTTGGGACACTGAAGCTTTCTTT. Residues: CASSGDRDRGWDTEAFF.

The chain links TRBV5-1 to TRBJ2-7, with 10 bases fitting TRBD1. CDR3 size: 16 residues. J lost 4 bases, V lost 4 bases, and 11 bases had no gene match. The germline CDR1 and CDR2 sequences are SGHRS and YFSETQ. The CDR3 DNA reads TGCGCCAGCAGCCGATCCCAGGGACAGGGGAATTACGAGCAGTACTTC. Protein product: CASSRSQGQGNYEQYF. Filled out from reference TRBV5-1 and TRBJ2-7, the complete variable domain reads KAGVTQTPRYLIKTRGQQVTLSCSPISGHRSVSWYQQTPGQGLQFLFEYFSETQRNKGNFPGRFSGRQFSNSRSEMNVSTLELGDSALYLCASSRSQGQGNYEQYFGPGTRLTVT.

This chain connects TRBV9 to TRBJ2-7, with a tentative D call TRBD2 (6 bases). CDR1 and CDR2 (germline): SGDLS, YYNGEE. V was pared by 3 bases and J by 1 base, with 11 bases between. The CDR3 totals 14 residues. Written as DNA, the CDR3 is TGTGCCAGCAGCGGACGGGACTTTTCCTACGAGCAGTACGTC. Its translation: CASSGRDFSYEQYV.

The chain combines TRBV6-5 with TRBJ2-1; 14 bases agree with TRBD2. V shed 5 bases and J 13 bases; nucleotides not matched to a gene: 10. Germline loops: CDR1 MNHEY, CDR2 SVGAGI. This CDR3 has 15 residues. CDR3 coding DNA: TGTGCCAGCAGTAAGGGACTAGCGGGGGCCCCCCCTCAGTTCTTC. It codes for CASSKGLAGAPPQFF.

This sequence joins TRBV25-1 and TRBJ2-1; TRBD2 is a possible D gene (5 bases). The CDR3 is 16 residues long. Between the trimmed V and J ends, which lost 4 bases and 3 bases, there was a span of 16 bases. In germline, CDR1 is MGHDK, CDR2 SYGVNS. The CDR3 reads CASSGGAGPSYNEQFF. The CDR3 nucleotides read TGTGCCAGCAGTGGAGGCGCGGGCCCGAGCTACAATGAGCAGTTCTTC.

V usage is TRBV6-2 or TRBV6-3 and J usage is TRBJ2-3; D possibly corresponds to TRBD2 (5 bases). CDR3 length equals 15 residues. The ends were cut back, 4 bases at V and 1 base at J, with 12 bases in the middle. Germline CDR1 is MNHEY and CDR2 is SVGEGT. CDR3 sequence (DNA): TGTGCCAGCAGTTCTCGGTCGAGGGGCACAGATACGCAGTATTTT. It is translated as CASSSRSRGTDTQYF.

The DNA of the CDR3 is TGCGCCAGCAGCCGATCAGCTGATTGGGGGGTAGGGACTAGAGAGACCCAGTACTTC. This gives the protein CASSRSADWGVGTRETQYF. V is TRBV4-1 and J is TRBJ2-5, with 8 nucleotides matching TRBD2. The CDR3 has 19 residues. V was clipped by 4 bases and J by 4 bases; unmatched bases: 20. Germline V CDR1 and CDR2: MGHRA, YSYEKL.

The chain uses TRBV14 and TRBJ1-2; 7 nucleotides match TRBD1. Germline V gives CDR1 SGHDN, CDR2 FVKESK. V shed 2 bases and J 0 bases; nucleotides not matched to a gene: 6. The CDR3 loop spans 16 amino acids. CDR3 bases: TGTGCCAGCAGCCAAAGGACAGGCCCGACTAACTATGGCTACACCTTC. This encodes CASSQRTGPTNYGYTF. The complete variable domain, with remaining parts taken from reference TRBV14 and TRBJ1-2, reads EAGVTQFPSHSVIEKGQTVTLRCDPISGHDNLYWYRRVMGKEIKFLLHFVKESKQDESGMPNNRFLAERTGGTYSTLKVQPAELEDSGVYFCASSQRTGPTNYGYTFGSGTRLTVV.

This rearrangement joins TRBV5-1 to TRBJ2-2, with 9 bases fitting TRBD1. CDR1 is SGHRS and CDR2 is YFSETQ in the germline V gene. With 4 bases clipped from V and 7 bases from J, the junction kept 8 bases outside the gene matches. The length of the CDR3 is 15 residues. CDR3 nucleotide sequence: TGCGCCAGCAGCCGGAGGGACAGGGCAATCGGGGAGCTGTTTTTT. Translating it yields CASSRRDRAIGELFF.

The gene calls are TRBV5-4 and TRBJ2-1, with a tentative D call TRBD2 (5 bases). CDR3 length: 13 amino acids. The V end lost 4 bases, the J end lost 10 bases, and 15 bases lay between the germline ends. The germline CDR1 and CDR2 sequences are SGHNT and YYREEE (reference sequence). Written as DNA, the CDR3 is TGTGCCAGCAGCCCCCCGGGGAGTAACGAGCAGTTCTTC. Translating it yields CASSPPGSNEQFF. Full variable domain (missing parts from reference TRBV5-4 and TRBJ2-1): ETGVTQSPTHLIKTRGQQVTLRCSSQSGHNTVSWYQQALGQGPQFIFQYYREEENGRGNFPPRFSGLQFPNYSSELNVNALELDDSALYLCASSPPGSNEQFFGPGTRLTVL.